What follows describes a single T cell receptor beta chain. Its binding antigen is unknown. A much larger clonotype is one base distant, so this may be a read error. Genomic DNA extracted from blood was used in amounts of roughly 220-500 ng for amplification of TRB repertoires. The CDR3 runs 18 residues from the cysteine to the phenylalanine. The sequence is cut down to CDR3 DNA, 54 bases in frame from base 1. V loses 0 bases at its end and J loses 3 bases; junction bases beyond the gene matches: 14. This entry is derived from a study of T and B cells in COVID-19 patients (dated by TCRdb to the early 2020s). With regard to the full study: In this study, adaptive immunity was profiled in COVID-19 patients who either had active infection or had recovered, using TRB and IGH repertoire sequencing of peripheral blood. The recovered cohort included 15 to 19 patients who contributed about 21 samples, and most of those patients had mild to moderate COVID-19 that was managed on an outpatient basis. The recovered cohort had a median age of around 30 years, compared with approximately 70 years in the active-infection cohort. Critical illness requiring mechanical ventilation or ECMO was present in about 60% of the 20 patients in the active-infection cohort. Comorbidities linked to unfavorable COVID-19 outcome were present in 18 of 20 patients in the active-infection cohort. The repository of TCR and BCR sequences included roughly 70 time points from around 35 patients, and more than 7 million TCR sequences were analysed. A couple of patients were in both the active and recovered cohorts because samples existed from active disease and from after recovery. Repertoire analyses used an age-matched reference group of a few dozen healthy donors who were negative for COVID-19 antibodies as the comparison. As many as 9 follow-up blood samples were taken per patient, and some of the samples covered different disease stages within the same individual. The study at large found these results: Few blood samples were available from mildly ill patients while symptoms were present or from severe cases at early time points. Specific T cell subsets (CD4+/Treg/CD8+) and sorted SARS-CoV-2-responsive or tetramer+ T cells had not yet been sequenced, and the corresponding sequencing experiments were ongoing. The cohort was considered too small for HLA contributions to COVID-19 susceptibility or severity to be assessed. The recovered cohort had approximately 2,500 exclusive TCR clusters, including 31 low-pGen clusters. The reported TCR clusters were said to need prospective validation before any clinical use. During active COVID-19 the TRB repertoires were highly clonal, but at recovery diversity and richness rose above the levels seen in healthy donors. TRBV/TRBJ gene usage was reported as strongly skewed in patients with COVID-19.

Reads for this sample came from an Illumina MiSeq. Multiplex PCR with BIOMED2 TRB-A/B primer pools was used to amplify TRB rearrangements. Illumina-compatible adapters and 7-nucleotide sample barcodes were added to the amplicons in two consecutive PCRs. Phusion HS II polymerase was used for all library PCRs. Amplicons were gel-purified with the NucleoSpin Gel and PCR Clean-up kit, quantified on Qubit, and pooled at approximately 3.7 nM. The quality of the amplicon pool was checked on an Agilent 2100 Bioanalyzer prior to Illumina next-generation sequencing. On the study's bioinformatics: MiXCR 3.0.8 with the default MiXCR reference library was used to annotate TRB rearrangements. Non-productive reads and sequences with fewer than 2 reads were removed, and each unique CDR3 nucleotide sequence was counted as one clone. R 3.5.1 was used to calculate clonality, diversity, richness and V-J gene usage. GLIPH2 was used to cluster TCRs based on CDR3 similarity, and OLGA was used to calculate the generation probabilities. Only GLIPH2 clusters containing at least four unique TCR clonotypes present in at least three individuals were kept. TCRdb reprocessed the public reads (quality trimming at Q25 with fastp, clone calling with MiXCR) and kept in-frame beta chains. Each entry is one CDR3 protein sequence, shown with its most common DNA and genes. The V and J calls and clone size come from TCRdb's table, not from the authors' own analysis. For this sample there are a few thousand distinct CDR3 sequences; over 20% appear just once. About 12% of the sample rests with the top ten.

The TCR originated in a human donor with active COVID-19. Recombination linked TRBV5-3 to TRBJ2-7; a stretch of 8 junction bases matches TRBD2. TRBV5-3 is identified as an open reading frame with a role that is uncertain. Sequencing input: blood. Here the CDR3 is given as CARSLALRGGRNSYEQYF. The DNA reads TGTGCCAGAAGCTTGGCCCTTAGGGGCGGGAGGAACAGCTACGAGCAGTACTTC.